This T cell receptor (beta chain) comes out of a study of T cell responses to AZD1222 COVID-19 vaccine (TCRdb year 2021). Concerning the study at large: TCR sequencing covered more than 230 trial participants: 200 to 220 given two doses of AZD1222 and 26 given two doses of MenACWY control vaccine. Trial participants were enrolled by age into 18-55, 56-69 and 70-plus year subgroups, with approximately 160, 26 and 62 TCR-sequenced participants respectively.

From a lookup of the germline V gene (reference sequence), CDR1 and CDR2 are MNHEY and SMNVEV. From cysteine to phenylalanine, the CDR3 is 14 amino acids long. Only the CDR3 DNA is retained, 42 bases long and in frame from the first base. Trimming costs V 3 bases and J 6 bases, and their ends lie 9 bases apart. Findings and caveats that apply to the study as a whole: Nearly half of unique spike-specific TCRs reportedly recognized epitopes outside regions mutated in the B.1.351 and B.1.1.7 variants. Most participants were white British and females outnumbered males, and the authors suggested that clonal diversity may have been underestimated. Conclusions about previously exposed vaccinees are limited, since just six AZD1222 recipients were seropositive for SARS-CoV-2 at baseline. Because no samples from the day 14 peak response were available, repertoires could be characterized only after the peak T cell response. CD4 TCRs associated with the vaccine covered the entire spike protein, and the dominant responses were in regions 160-218 and 743-854. A significant rise in spike-specific TCR breadth and depth was observed after two AZD1222 doses relative to day 0 and relative to MenACWY recipients. In the small 56-69-year group, the increase in depth fell short of significance, most likely because of low power.

The CDR3 regions of human TCRbeta chains were analyzed by immunosequencing. For the original study's pipeline: TCRs in the repertoires were compared against a reference library of SARS-CoV-2-specific TCRs that had been generated with the MIRA antigen-specificity platform. Breadth was defined as the fraction of unique TCRs that were SARS-CoV-2-associated. Depth was defined as the fraction of total T cells that were SARS-CoV-2-associated. Using the MIRA data, each spike-specific TCR was mapped to the spike region that the TCR reacts to and placed in a CD4 or CD8 class. Log10-transformed breadth and depth values were compared by one-way ANOVA with Sidak's multiple comparisons tests. TCRdb took this table from immuneACCESS and kept in-frame rearrangements with V and J called. Such tables lack part of the clones; where checked against another copy, unresolved V genes explain under half of the gap, and the rest is unexplained. V and J calls and clone size follow that table, whereas D and trimming were derived from the DNA. This sample comprises 150,000 to 200,000 clones, 70% to 90% of them detected only once. The ten largest clones take up approximately 1% of the sample.

Read against the paper, the sample's time point label means: about 28 days (+/-7) after the second vaccine dose. AZD1222 recipients whose second dose came at about 4 weeks and those whose second dose came at about 12 weeks were combined into one group, since spike-specific TCR depth and breadth did not differ between the two schedules. Vaccinee samples were obtained from the UK trials COV001 and COV002, which included a single-blind randomized controlled phase 2/3 trial of AZD1222 (ChAdOx1 nCoV-19) in healthy adults. Trial participant PBMC samples were collected at day 0 and day 28 after the second dose for TCRbeta chain sequencing. Of note for this clone: No cognate antigen has been identified for it. No per-base quality is available; no much larger clone lies one base away.

The sequencing here drew on peripheral blood, taken 28 days after the second AZD1222 dose. The rearrangement combines TRBV27 with TRBJ1-6; no D gene is confidently identified. The origin of this receptor is an adult who received the AZD1222 COVID-19 vaccine. The nucleotide sequence is TGTGCCAGCAGTTTTTCGGGGATTAATTCACCCCTCCACTTT. Translated, it gives CASSFSGINSPLHF.